Sequencing of this T cell receptor beta chain was carried out in a study of T-cell memory formation after mild COVID-19. The sample holds a few counts of this clonotype. CDR1 SQVTM and CDR2 ANQGSEA come from the germline V gene. The CDR3 contains 17 residues. Trimming removed 6 bases from V and 2 bases from J; junction bases left unmatched: 11. TCRdb recomputed calls from the 5' RACE reads with MiXCR, one row per CDR3 protein. Counted here are approximately 450,000 distinct CDR3 sequences, 15% to 20% occurring once; the ten biggest clones make up roughly an eighth. The sequencing sample was made of PBMCs or a T cell subset sorted from them (not recorded which). The chain couples TRBV29-1 to TRBJ1-3, with 12 bases fitting TRBD1. The sequence was collected from an adult woman who had mild COVID-19 (a few samples of this study predate the infection). Cell type and time point are not known. CDR3 bases: TGCAGCGTGGCGGGGACAGGGGGCGATCGGGCTGGAAACACCATATATTTT. Translating gives CSVAGTGGDRAGNTIYF.